The next 30 T cell receptor beta chains were all read from a single sample in a study of blood T cell repertoires in COVID-19. Generated by immunoSEQ multiplex PCR, the TCRdb table keeps only in-frame clones and is missing some. The sample holds approximately 100,000 clones, around 90% seen once. The sequenced sample was peripheral blood. The receptors were gathered from a human donor with COVID-19, enrolled during active disease. The donor label of this sample is uncertain.

Points on this clone: Relative to the germline gene, one junction end is altered; a read error may explain this. V gene TRBV12-3 or TRBV12-4 combines with J gene TRBJ1-1; tentatively, D is TRBD1 (6 bases). The CDR3 has 12 amino acids. CDR3 nucleotide sequence: TGTGCCAGCAGCCTATCCGAGCAAGGGGACAACTTT. It specifies CASSLSEQGDNF.

In this sample, this clone turned up a few times. V usage is TRBV10-3 and J usage is TRBJ1-1, with a tentative D call TRBD1 (5 bases). The CDR3 sequence is 15 residues long. CDR1 is ENHRY, CDR2 SYGVKD, per germline. The V gene lost 10 bases and the J gene lost 1 base, with 19 bases spanning the gap. The CDR3 loop is CATDAAGIGNTEAFF. The CDR3 nucleotides read TGTGCCACGGACGCGGCAGGGATAGGGAACACTGAAGCTTTCTTT.

The CDR3 bases are TGTGCCACCAGCAGAGATAAGGGGAGCAATCAGCCCCAGCATTTT. Protein: CATSRDKGSNQPQHF. V usage is TRBV15 and J usage is TRBJ1-5, with D possibly being TRBD1 (5 bases). CDR1 is LNHNV and CDR2 is YYDKDF in the germline V gene (reference sequence). CDR3 length: 15 residues. Trimming stripped 0 bases from V and 1 base from J, with 7 bases between.

This clone appeared a single time. The chain uses TRBV11-2 and TRBJ1-5; D may be TRBD1 (5 bases). The CDR3 length is 15 residues. Trimming stripped 5 bases from V and 2 bases from J, with 13 bases between. CDR1 is SGHAT, CDR2 FQNNGV, per germline. The CDR3 nucleotides are TGTGCCAGCAGCCCTGGGGGGATGGGCAATCAGCCCCAGCATTTT. Protein: CASSPGGMGNQPQHF. Drawing the rest from reference TRBV11-2 and TRBJ1-5, the complete variable domain is EAGVAQSPRYKIIEKRQSVAFWCNPISGHATLYWYQQILGQGPKLLIQFQNNGVVDDSQLPKDRFSAERLKGVDSTLKIQPAKLEDSAVYLCASSPGGMGNQPQHFGDGTRLSIL.

This clone was observed a single time. The chain joins TRBV12-3 or TRBV12-4 to TRBJ1-2, with D tentatively TRBD1 (6 bases). There are 12 residues in the CDR3. CDR3 region: CVSGDTNYGYTF. For the CDR3, the DNA is TGTGTCTCAGGGGACACTAACTATGGCTACACCTTC.

This CDR3 reads CASSLAVSSTDTQYF. CDR3 nucleotides: TGCGCCAGCAGCTTGGCGGTTTCAAGCACAGATACGCAGTATTTT. The chain uses TRBV5-1 and TRBJ2-3; no definite D call. V was trimmed by 0 bases and J by 0 bases, leaving 8 bases between them. The CDR3 totals 15 residues. Germline-derived CDR1 and CDR2 are SGHRS and YFSETQ.

The chain combines TRBV18 with TRBJ1-4, with TRBD1 identical over 9 bases. The germline V gene encodes CDR1 KGHSH and CDR2 LQKENI. V gave up 3 bases and J gave up 7 bases; unmatched junction bases: 3. The CDR3 has 14 amino acids. CDR3 nucleotides: TGTGCCAGCTCACCGGGACAGGGCAGTGAAAAACTGTTTTTT. It specifies CASSPGQGSEKLFF.

This clone was recorded only once. The CDR3 DNA follows: TGTGCCAGCAGTTTTCAGCGGGATCAGCCCCAGCATTTT. It codes for CASSFQRDQPQHF. The V gene is TRBV6-5, the J gene TRBJ1-5; unclear D gene. This CDR3 spans 13 amino acids. Per the germline V gene, CDR1 is MNHEY and CDR2 is SVGAGI. V lost 4 bases and J 5 bases, leaving 9 bases between the germline ends.

V gene TRBV11-2 combines with J gene TRBJ1-4; D is perhaps TRBD1 (6 bases). The CDR3 consists of 15 residues. Trimming took off 4 bases at V and 7 bases at J, with 16 bases between the two ends. CDR1 is SGHAT and CDR2 is FQNNGV in the germline V gene. The CDR3 sequence: CASSYSGTQGEKLFF. CDR3 coding DNA: TGTGCCAGCAGCTATTCCGGGACACAAGGTGAAAAACTGTTTTTT.

The gene calls are TRBV25-1 and TRBJ1-4; D gene unclear. CDR3 size: 13 residues. Trimming left V 5 bases short and J 1 base short, with 5 bases between. CDR1 is MGHDK, CDR2 SYGVNS, per germline. The CDR3 is CASSPETNEKLFF. CDR3 nucleotide sequence: TGTGCCAGCAGTCCAGAAACTAATGAAAAACTGTTTTTT.

V gene TRBV7-3 combines with J gene TRBJ1-1; no firm D call. Germline CDR1 reads SGHTA; CDR2 reads FQGTGA. V lost 4 bases, J lost 0 bases, and 21 bases lay in between. This CDR3 spans 18 amino acids. Here the CDR3 reads CASSSLDGPTLMNTEAFF. The DNA of the CDR3 is TGTGCCAGCAGCTCACTAGACGGACCCACTCTCATGAACACTGAAGCTTTCTTT.

This clone has just one count. J is TRBJ2-1 and V is TRBV5-4; the D gene is possibly TRBD1 (6 bases). With 4 bases removed from V and 9 bases from J, the gap between germline ends came to 23 bases. The CDR3 is 16 amino acids. Germline loops: CDR1 SGHNT, CDR2 YYREEE (reference sequence). The CDR3 nucleotides are TGTGCCAGCAGCAGTCAAAAACCCGGGACAACCACTGAGCAGTTCTTC. Its protein product is CASSSQKPGTTTEQFF. Supplemented by reference TRBV5-4 and TRBJ2-1, the full variable domain reads ETGVTQSPTHLIKTRGQQVTLRCSSQSGHNTVSWYQQALGQGPQFIFQYYREEENGRGNFPPRFSGLQFPNYSSELNVNALELDDSALYLCASSSQKPGTTTEQFFGPGTRLTVL.

The chain combines TRBV5-5 with TRBJ1-4, with TRBD1 matching 9 bases. There are 16 residues in the CDR3. V was pared by 4 bases and J by 8 bases, with 12 bases of the junction left unmatched. CDR1 and CDR2 from the germline V gene are SGHKS and YYEKEE (reference sequence). The DNA of the CDR3 is TGTGCCAGCAGCACCCCGCCGGGACAGGGTTCGGAAAAACTGTTTTTT. It encodes CASSTPPGQGSEKLFF.

This clone occurred once. This rearrangement joins TRBV5-4 to TRBJ1-3; possible D gene TRBD1, 5 bases. CDR1 is SGHNT, CDR2 YYREEE, per germline (reference sequence). V lost 2 bases, J lost 0 bases, and 9 bases lay in between. The CDR3 spans 15 residues. CDR3 sequence reads: CASSFGGISGNTIYF. The CDR3 DNA is TGTGCCAGCAGCTTCGGGGGAATCTCTGGAAACACCATATATTTT.

The genes are TRBV6-2 or TRBV6-3 and TRBJ2-5, with 9 positions matching TRBD2. This CDR3 contains 14 residues. Germline V gene data show CDR1 as MNHEY and CDR2 as SVGEGT. V trimming: 2 bases; J trimming: 4 bases; junction bases outside the gene matches: 2. Here the CDR3 reads CASSYAGGRETQYF. CDR3 in DNA: TGTGCCAGCAGTTACGCGGGAGGGCGAGAGACCCAGTACTTC.

This rearrangement joins TRBV3-1 (or the pseudogene TRBV3-2) to TRBJ2-7; 8 bases fit TRBD2. The germline CDR1 and CDR2 sequences are LGHDT and YNNKEL (reference sequence). The CDR3 length is 13 residues. V dropped 4 bases and J dropped 2; count of bases not matched to a gene: 1. CDR3 residues: CASSLAGTYEQYF. The CDR3 DNA is TGTGCCAGCAGCCTAGCGGGGACCTACGAGCAGTACTTC.

The V and J genes are TRBV7-3 and TRBJ1-2; maybe TRBD1 (5 bases). The CDR3 covers 12 residues. The ends were cut back, 5 bases at V and 7 bases at J, with 11 bases in the middle. Per germline, CDR1 SGHTA and CDR2 FQGTGA. The CDR3 region is CASSPPQGGYTF. Written as DNA, the CDR3 is TGTGCCAGCAGCCCCCCTCAGGGTGGCTACACCTTC.

The table lists this clone with a few counts. CDR3 bases: TGTGCCAGCAGCTTGGGGCAGGAACCCACAGATACGCAGTATTTT. Encoded protein: CASSLGQEPTDTQYF. The gene calls are TRBV7-9 and TRBJ2-3; the D gene is possibly TRBD1 (5 bases). V was trimmed by 3 bases and J by 2 bases, leaving 12 bases between them. CDR3 size: 15 residues. Per germline, CDR1 SEHNR and CDR2 FQNEAQ (reference sequence).

The V and J genes are TRBV7-9 and TRBJ1-2; 8 nucleotides match TRBD1. In germline, CDR1 is SEHNR, CDR2 FQNEAQ (reference sequence). V gave up 5 bases and J gave up 8 bases; unmatched junction bases: 13. This CDR3 contains 15 residues. The CDR3 DNA reads TGTGCCAGCAGCCCTACGACAGGGGCGATGGTCGGCTACACCTTC. Residues: CASSPTTGAMVGYTF.

This rearrangement joins TRBV19 to TRBJ1-1; D is possibly TRBD1 (5 bases). Germline lookup yields CDR1 LNHDA and CDR2 SQIVND (reference sequence). V lost 5 bases and J 8 bases, leaving 15 bases between the germline ends. The CDR3 extends over 13 amino acids. CDR3 bases: TGTGCCAGTAGTCACGGGACTCCGTGGGAAGCTTTCTTT. Protein sequence: CASSHGTPWEAFF.

V gene TRBV5-1 combines with J gene TRBJ2-1, with D possibly TRBD2 on 5 matching bases. Germline CDR1 SGHRS, CDR2 YFSETQ. The ends were cut back, 5 bases at V and 4 bases at J, with 25 bases in the middle. The CDR3 runs to 18 residues. The CDR3 protein is CASRETVGGPGRYNEQFF. CDR3 DNA sequence: TGCGCCAGCAGAGAAACTGTCGGAGGCCCCGGGCGATACAATGAGCAGTTCTTC.

V and J are TRBV25-1 and TRBJ2-3, with D maybe TRBD1 (6 bases). From germline, CDR1 is MGHDK and CDR2 SYGVNS. This CDR3 region has 14 residues. V was cut by 6 bases and J by 0 bases, with 10 bases left in between. DNA of the CDR3: TGTGCCAGCAGCTCGACAGGAAGCACAGATACGCAGTATTTT. Its protein is CASSSTGSTDTQYF.

This rearrangement joins TRBV6-2 or TRBV6-3 to TRBJ2-1, with 7 bases identical to TRBD1. Germline trimming cut 5 bases from V and 10 bases from J; bases unmatched to any gene: 8. This CDR3 has 13 residues. CDR1 and CDR2 from the germline V gene are MNHEY and SVGEGT. The CDR3 bases are TGTGCCAGCAGTAAGGGCTCCAGGGGGGAGCAGTTCTTC. Its protein is CASSKGSRGEQFF.

The CDR3 nucleotides read TGTGCCAGTAAAAAGGAGGGGACGTATGGCTACACCTTC. Translation gives CASKKEGTYGYTF. The chain is built from TRBV19 and TRBJ1-2; D possibly corresponds to TRBD1 (5 bases). CDR3 length: 13 amino acids. Germline lookup yields CDR1 LNHDA and CDR2 SQIVND (reference sequence). V lost 7 bases and J lost 5, with 14 bases in between.

Concerning this clone: One end of the junction is discordant with germline, which a read error may explain. The V gene is TRBV7-7, the J gene TRBJ2-1, with 9 bases fitting TRBD1. Per the germline V gene, CDR1 is SSHAT and CDR2 is FNYEAQ (reference sequence). The CDR3 runs to 15 residues. For the CDR3, the DNA is TGTGCTAGCAGCTCTGGACAGGGGTCAGGGAATGAGCAGTTCTTC. It specifies CASSSGQGSGNEQFF.

This clone was picked up a small number of times. The chain uses TRBV5-4 and TRBJ1-2; D may be TRBD1 (6 bases). CDR1 and CDR2 (germline): SGHNT, YYREEE (reference sequence). V lost 1 base, J lost 3 bases, and 10 bases lay in between. The CDR3 has 14 residues. CDR3 region: CASSLQGRDYGYTF. In DNA, the CDR3 is TGTGCCAGCAGCTTGCAGGGGCGAGACTATGGCTACACCTTC.

This rearrangement joins TRBV11-3 to TRBJ2-5; maybe TRBD1 (5 bases). V shed 4 bases and J shed 9 bases, with 12 bases lying between them. There are 12 residues in the CDR3. Germline loops: CDR1 SGHNT, CDR2 YENEEA. CDR3 amino acids: CASSSPQGAQYF. The CDR3 DNA follows: TGTGCCAGCAGCTCCCCCCAAGGGGCCCAGTACTTC.

The CDR3 sequence is CASRPQGMNTEAFF. In DNA, the CDR3 is TGCGCCAGCAGACCTCAGGGAATGAACACTGAAGCTTTCTTT. This chain joins TRBV5-1 and TRBJ1-1; D is perhaps TRBD1 (5 bases). The CDR3 consists of 14 residues. From germline, CDR1 is SGHRS and CDR2 YFSETQ. V was clipped by 5 bases and J by 0 bases, with 11 bases between them.

This rearrangement joins TRBV19 to TRBJ1-1; the match to TRBD1 covers 10 bases. Germline CDR1 reads LNHDA; CDR2 reads SQIVND (reference sequence). The CDR3 extends over 15 amino acids. Germline trimming cut 5 bases from V and 3 bases from J; bases unmatched to any gene: 6. CDR3: CASSFFGTGDTEAFF. The CDR3, as DNA: TGTGCCAGTAGTTTCTTCGGGACAGGGGACACTGAAGCTTTCTTT.

The chain combines TRBV7-9 with TRBJ1-6, with a possible D match to TRBD1 (6 bases). The V end lost 5 bases, the J end lost 5 bases, and 13 bases lay between the germline ends. The CDR3 loop spans 15 amino acids. Germline lookup yields CDR1 SEHNR and CDR2 FQNEAQ (reference sequence). This CDR3 is CASSQRDINNSPLHF. As DNA, the CDR3 is TGTGCCAGCAGCCAGCGGGACATAAATAATTCACCCCTCCACTTT.